The entry below describes one T cell receptor beta chain. Antigen: not known. This entry comes from a study of shared clonotypes between healthy human individuals. Study results and caveats: Sampling covered nothing but blood. Tissue TCR repertoires likely differ from those found in blood. Non-shared clonotypes showed lower generation probabilities than clonotypes common to all four donors.

Losses at the gene ends were 5 bases for V and 3 bases for J; bases not matched to a gene: 8. The CDR3 runs 15 residues. The germline V gene encodes CDR1 LNHDA and CDR2 SQIVND (reference sequence). Running of the assay took place at deep level. Genomic DNA belonging to each subset was distributed in equal measure over several immunoSEQ plates. Generated by immunoSEQ multiplex PCR, the TCRdb table keeps only in-frame clones and is missing some. The sample contains about 1.1 million clones, around 78% of which appear only once. Sequencing input: memory CD4+ T cells from PBMCs. Subset indicated: CD45RA-negative fraction. The sequence was collected from a man younger than 35 in good health. Some clones in this sample may be carry-over from other donors' samples. The rearrangement uses TRBV19 and TRBJ2-7, with 9 bases aligning to TRBD1. The CDR3: CASSQDRGGGYEQYF. CDR3 DNA sequence: TGTGCCAGTAGTCAGGACAGGGGTGGTGGCTACGAGCAGTACTTC.